This T cell receptor beta chain emerged from a study of blood T cell repertoires in COVID-19. TCRdb keeps only in-frame clones here, not all; method: immunoSEQ multiplex PCR. The table includes some 160,000 clones, more than 70% detected once. The TCR comes from a man aged 55 to 70 with acute or convalescent COVID-19. The specimen was peripheral blood.

The CDR3 coding sequence is TGTGCCACCAGCTTCAAGGGGCTCTATGGCTACACCTTC. Encoded protein: CATSFKGLYGYTF. The V gene is TRBV15, the J gene TRBJ1-2; D possibly corresponds to TRBD1 (5 bases). Trimming cost V 5 bases and J 4 bases, with 11 bases left between them. The CDR3 covers 13 residues. CDR1 and CDR2 (germline): LNHNV, YYDKDF (reference sequence).